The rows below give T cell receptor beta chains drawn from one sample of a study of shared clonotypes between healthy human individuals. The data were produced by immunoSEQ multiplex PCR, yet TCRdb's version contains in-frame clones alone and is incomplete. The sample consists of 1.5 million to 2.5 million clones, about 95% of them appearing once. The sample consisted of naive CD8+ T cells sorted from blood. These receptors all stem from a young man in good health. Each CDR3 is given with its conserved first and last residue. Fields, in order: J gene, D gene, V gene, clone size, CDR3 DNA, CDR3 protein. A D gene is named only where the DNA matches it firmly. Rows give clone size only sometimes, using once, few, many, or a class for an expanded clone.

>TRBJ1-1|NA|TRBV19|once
TGTGCCAGTACCCCCGGGACGGTGATGAACACTGAAGCTTTCTTT
CASTPGTVMNTEAFF
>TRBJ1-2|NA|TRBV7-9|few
TGTGCCAGCAGCTGGCGGGACTGGAGCTATGGCTACACCTTC
CASSWRDWSYGYTF
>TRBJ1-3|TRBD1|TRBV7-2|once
TGTGCCAGCAGCCCACCCGGACAGGCCGGAAACACCATATATTTT
CASSPPGQAGNTIYF
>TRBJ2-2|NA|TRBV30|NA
TGTGCCTGGAGGGATAGTGGCGTCGGGGAGCTGTTTTTT
CAWRDSGVGELFF
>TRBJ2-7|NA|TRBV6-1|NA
TGTGCCAGCAGGGCAGGGACCTACGAGCAGTACTTC
CASRAGTYEQYF
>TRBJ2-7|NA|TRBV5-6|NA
TGTGCCAGCAGCTTGGAACTAAGTGGGGGCGAGCAGTACTTC
CASSLELSGGEQYF
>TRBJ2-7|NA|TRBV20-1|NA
TGCAGTGCTGGGGGTTACGAGCAGTACTTC
CSAGGYEQYF
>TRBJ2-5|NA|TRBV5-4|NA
TGTGCCAGCAGCTTGCCAGGCCAAGAGACCCAGTACTTC
CASSLPGQETQYF
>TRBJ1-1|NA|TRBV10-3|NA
TGTGCCATCAGTGACAGCTTGAACACTGAAGCTTTCTTT
CAISDSLNTEAFF
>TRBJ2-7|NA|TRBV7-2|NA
TGTGCCAGCAGCTTAGGTAGCGAGAGCTCCTACGAGCAGTACTTC
CASSLGSESSYEQYF
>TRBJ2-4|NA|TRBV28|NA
TGTGCCAGCAGTTTGGGCGGGGTTCGGAACATTCAGTACTTC
CASSLGGVRNIQYF
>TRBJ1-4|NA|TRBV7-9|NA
TGTGCCAGCAGCGCCCCGGGGGGAGAGGAAAAACTGTTTTTT
CASSAPGGEEKLFF
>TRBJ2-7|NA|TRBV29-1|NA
TGCAGCGTGGCGTCGAGCTCCTACGAGCAGTACTTC
CSVASSSYEQYF
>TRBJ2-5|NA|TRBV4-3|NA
TGCGCCAGCAGCCAATTAGCGACCGGGGAGACCCAGTACTTC
CASSQLATGETQYF
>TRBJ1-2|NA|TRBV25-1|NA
TGTGCCAGCAGTCCAGAGGTGGGAGCTAACTATGGCTACACCTTC
CASSPEVGANYGYTF
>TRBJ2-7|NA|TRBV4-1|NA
TGCGCCAGCAGCCCGCGGGTAGGGCTTGAGCAGTACTTC
CASSPRVGLEQYF
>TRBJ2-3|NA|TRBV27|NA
TGTGCCTCTGGACAGATGGGTACAGATACGCAGTATTTT
CASGQMGTDTQYF
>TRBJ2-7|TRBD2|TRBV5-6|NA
TGTGCCAGCAGCTTGTTTTTGGCGGGAGGTACGTACTTC
CASSLFLAGGTYF
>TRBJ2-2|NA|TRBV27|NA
TGTGCCAGCAGCTCGTTTGGGCTCGGCAGGGAGACCGGGGAGCTGTTTTTT
CASSSFGLGRETGELFF
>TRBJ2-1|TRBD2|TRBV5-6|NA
TGTGCCAGCAGCTTTGGGACTAGCGGGTCCGATGAGCAGTTCTTC
CASSFGTSGSDEQFF
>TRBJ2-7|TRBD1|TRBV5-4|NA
TGTGCCAGCAGCTTCATGGACAGGCCGTCCTACGAGCAGTACTTC
CASSFMDRPSYEQYF
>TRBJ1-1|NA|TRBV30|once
TGTGCCTGGAGTGTATCTCCCGGGGACGGAGCTTTCTTT
CAWSVSPGDGAFF
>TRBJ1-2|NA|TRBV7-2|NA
TGTGCCAGCAGCTTGACTGAGGGCGTTAGGGGCTACACCTTC
CASSLTEGVRGYTF
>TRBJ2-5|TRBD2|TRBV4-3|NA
TGCGCCAGCAGCCAAGATTGGGAGCGGGAGGGCCCAGAGACCCAGTACTTC
CASSQDWEREGPETQYF
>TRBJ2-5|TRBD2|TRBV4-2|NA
TGTGCCAGCAGCCCCGAGCGGGGGAGATCTGGAGAGACCCAGTACTTC
CASSPERGRSGETQYF
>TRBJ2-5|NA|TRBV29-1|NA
TGCAGCGTTGAAACCCTGGGAGAGACCCAGTACTTC
CSVETLGETQYF
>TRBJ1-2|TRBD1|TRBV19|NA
TGTGCCAGTAGTATGGGACAGGGAGGTCATGGCTACACCTTC
CASSMGQGGHGYTF
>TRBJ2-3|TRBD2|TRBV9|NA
TGTGCCAGCAGTGTATACTGGACTAGCGGAGGCACAGATACGCAGTATTTT
CASSVYWTSGGTDTQYF
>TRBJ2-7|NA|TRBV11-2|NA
TGTGCCAGCAGCTTGGATCCAACCTCCTACGAGCAGTACTTC
CASSLDPTSYEQYF
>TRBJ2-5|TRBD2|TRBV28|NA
TGTGCCAGCAGTCCGACGACTAGCGGGGGTGAGACCCAGTACTTC
CASSPTTSGGETQYF
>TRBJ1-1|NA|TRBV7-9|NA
TGTGCCAGCAGCTTAGTCTCGATCTCGGGCGAAGCTTTCTTT
CASSLVSISGEAFF
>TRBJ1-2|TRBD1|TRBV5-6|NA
TGTGCCAGCAGCTTGGATGGGACAGTCAATGGCTACACCTTC
CASSLDGTVNGYTF
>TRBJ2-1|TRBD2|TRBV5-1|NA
TGCGCCAGCAGCTTGGAGCTAGCGGGGTACAATGAGCAGTTCTTC
CASSLELAGYNEQFF
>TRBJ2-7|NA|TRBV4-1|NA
TGCGCCAGCAGCCAAGTAATAGCGGACTACGAGCAGTACTTC
CASSQVIADYEQYF
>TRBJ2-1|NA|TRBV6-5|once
TGTGCCAGCAGTTACAACAAGGGGAATGAGCAGTTCTTC
CASSYNKGNEQFF
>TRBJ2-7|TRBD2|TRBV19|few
TGTGCCAGTATCGGGGAGGGGAACGAGCAGTACTTC
CASIGEGNEQYF
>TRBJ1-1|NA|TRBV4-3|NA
TGCGCCAGCAGCCAAGGGGTGGGATTCGTTACTGAAGCTTTCTTT
CASSQGVGFVTEAFF
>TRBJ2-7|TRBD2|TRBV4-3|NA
TGCGCCAGCAGCCAAGATCCCCCCCCGAGCGGGAGGGCGGGCGAGCAGTACTTC
CASSQDPPPSGRAGEQYF
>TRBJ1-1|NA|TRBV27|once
TGTGCCAGCAGTTTAAGCGACAATCGGAACACTGAAGCTTTCTTT
CASSLSDNRNTEAFF
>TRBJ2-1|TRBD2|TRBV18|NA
TGTGCCAGCTCACTATCGAGCGGGATAAGCTCCTACAATGAGCAGTTCTTC
CASSLSSGISSYNEQFF
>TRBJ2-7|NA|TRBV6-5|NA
TGTGCCAGCAGTTACGGAGGGTTCTCCTACGAGCAGTACTTC
CASSYGGFSYEQYF
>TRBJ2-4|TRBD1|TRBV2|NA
TGTGCCAGCAGTGAAGATTACAGGGGAAAAAACATTCAGTACTTC
CASSEDYRGKNIQYF